This TCR beta chain was found in a study of blood T cell repertoires in COVID-19 (TCRdb year 2020). Looking at the study overall: Samples covering the acute and convalescent phases of COVID-19 were provided by collaborators in the United States, Italy and Spain. The prospective study material was composed of cDNA or gDNA derived from T cells, B-cell-depleted T cells, or PBMCs. The dataset comprised deeply sampled blood TCRbeta repertoires from subjects exposed to, actively infected with, or recovered from COVID-19. The repertoires were released in a freely available public database intended as a resource for research on the immune response to SARS-CoV-2. The samples were drawn from the first 160 participants of the ongoing ImmuneRACE study and from over a thousand subjects provided by 6 global collaborators. Sample metadata almost always included a de-identified subject ID, COVID-19 status, age in years and sex. HLA class I and class II types, where available, came from metadata supplied by the sample provider rather than from assay-based typing.

Paper-wide results and their limitations: The amount of clinical and demographic metadata varied by source and participant and was provided uncurated.

For this clone: Its binding antigen is unknown. One base away there is no much larger clone; base qualities are not given.

The immunoSEQ Assay, a bias-controlled multiplex PCR, was used to amplify TCRbeta CDR3 regions from genomic DNA. The source study handled its data this way. Nucleated cell counts per sample were estimated from amplification of reference gene primers within the assay. To quantify the absolute abundance of each unique TCRbeta CDR3 rearrangement, sequence reads were collapsed and filtered. Productive Simpson clonality was computed per sample as the square root of Simpson's diversity index over productive rearrangements. Here the immuneACCESS table is served through TCRdb, limited to in-frame sequences with V and J called. Missing clones are a known gap in these copies; in checked studies unresolved V genes cover under half, and the rest lacks a known reason. V, J and clone size were drawn from that table, and D and trimming were deduced from the DNA. The sample yields around 200,000 clones; approximately 90% were counted once. In total, the top ten clones hold 0.77% of the sample.

Participants in the prospective study were enrolled through a virtual design, were aged roughly 18 to 90 years, and lived in about 25 United States geographic areas. Cohort assignment in the prospective study relied on participant-reported clinical history from a screening survey and a study questionnaire. ImmuneRACE Cohort 3 recovered participants were defined by two consecutive negative NP/OP PCR tests, healthcare professional clearance, or symptom resolution. Mobile phlebotomists in the prospective study collected whole blood, serum and a nasopharyngeal or oropharyngeal swab from every participant. Prospective study participants could optionally give additional blood draws and questionnaires over an approximately two-month period. Prospective study blood samples were shipped either frozen or at room temperature before DNA extraction. The germline V gene specifies MNHEY as CDR1 and SVGAGI as CDR2. Clipping removes 8 bases from V and 2 bases from J, with 6 as the unmatched junction base count. Spanning cysteine to phenylalanine, the CDR3 consists of 15 amino acids. The sequence is cut down to CDR3 DNA, 45 bases in frame from base 1.

This TCR derives from a woman under 30 who had recovered from COVID-19. The chain is made from TRBV6-5 and TRBJ2-5; TRBD2 agrees with 12 junctional bases. Material for sequencing was PBMCs or T cells enriched from blood (not recorded which). The bases are TGTGCCAGCGGGGGACTAGCGGGTCTACAAGAGACCCAGTACTTC. It specifies CASGGLAGLQETQYF.